Each of the 19 T cell receptor beta chains below was sequenced from the same sample in a study of cytomegalovirus exposure and HLA in healthy donors. The PCR employed 60 Vbeta primers together with 13 Jbeta primers. Method: immunoSEQ multiplex PCR; TCRdb's copy keeps in-frame clones and lacks some. The sample shows some 150,000 clones, 80% to 90% of them seen only once. Sequencing used PBMCs. The receptors shown here come from a woman aged 18-35 years in good health and CMV-seronegative.

The J gene is TRBJ2-5, the V gene TRBV10-3, with 12 bases fitting TRBD1. The germline CDR1 and CDR2 sequences are ENHRY and SYGVKD. The CDR3 is 17 amino acids. V shed 2 bases, J shed 4 bases, and the junction held 8 bases outside the gene matches. For the CDR3, the DNA is TGTGCCATCAGTGAGCCAATCGGGACAGGGGGCGGAGAGACCCAGTACTTC. It specifies CAISEPIGTGGGETQYF.

The chain carries TRBV6-5 and TRBJ2-7, with D perhaps TRBD2 (6 bases). V lost 10 bases and J lost 5, with 18 bases in between. The CDR3 runs to 13 residues. Germline V lookup: CDR1 MNHEY, CDR2 SVGAGI. Here the CDR3 reads CATSVGGMDEQYF. The CDR3, as DNA: TGTGCCACCTCAGTCGGAGGGATGGACGAGCAGTACTTC.

In its sample, this clone was seen a few times. The rearrangement joins TRBV28 to TRBJ1-2; 9 positions match TRBD1. J gave up 7 bases and V 6 bases, and 9 bases lay outside the gene matches. Germline V CDR1 and CDR2: MDHEN, SYDVKM. This CDR3 has 14 residues. CDR3 coding DNA: TGTGCCAGCAGATACACAGGGGGCCCCCCTGGCTACACCTTC. Translation: CASRYTGGPPGYTF.

The CDR3 loop is CASSKANRGQWDTEAFF. CDR3 sequence (DNA): TGTGCCAGCAGCAAAGCGAACAGGGGGCAATGGGACACTGAAGCTTTCTTT. The V gene is TRBV21-1, the J gene TRBJ1-1; TRBD1, as called in the table, went unchecked against the DNA. TRBV21-1 represents a pseudogene. The CDR3 has 17 residues.

This clone has just a few counts. The genes are TRBV4-2 and TRBJ2-7, with 8 positions matching TRBD2. Germline values: CDR1 LGHNA, CDR2 YNFKEQ. V lost 3 bases, J lost 2 bases, and 6 bases stayed unmatched. The CDR3 is made up of 15 amino acids. Written as DNA, the CDR3 is TGTGCCAGCAGCCAGGTCCGGCGGGGGGCCTACGAGCAGTACTTC. It specifies CASSQVRRGAYEQYF.

This clone came up a few times. This sequence joins TRBV5-5 and TRBJ2-7, with D tentatively TRBD2 (5 bases). Germline V gene lookup returns CDR1 SGHKS and CDR2 YYEKEE (reference sequence). V lost 4 bases to trimming and J lost 3 bases, with 8 bases between them. This CDR3 comprises 12 residues. The CDR3 nucleotides are TGTGCCAGCAGCCTGGGAGTCTACGAGCAGTACTTC. Translating it yields CASSLGVYEQYF.

The chain recombines TRBV5-1 with TRBJ1-2; tentative D call: TRBD1 (5 bases). This CDR3 spans 14 amino acids. Trimming pared 4 bases from V and 6 bases from J, leaving 16 bases between. Germline CDR1 SGHRS, CDR2 YFSETQ. CDR3 in amino acids: CASSVRRPGDGYTF. CDR3 in DNA: TGCGCCAGCAGCGTCCGGAGACCGGGGGATGGCTACACCTTC. Drawing the rest from reference TRBV5-1 and TRBJ1-2, the complete variable domain is KAGVTQTPRYLIKTRGQQVTLSCSPISGHRSVSWYQQTPGQGLQFLFEYFSETQRNKGNFPGRFSGRQFSNSRSEMNVSTLELGDSALYLCASSVRRPGDGYTFGSGTRLTVV.

The chain has TRBV6-4 and TRBJ2-7, with 8 positions matching TRBD1. V trimming: 9 bases; J trimming: 1 base; junction bases outside the gene matches: 8. Per germline, CDR1 MRHNA and CDR2 SNTAGT. This CDR3 is 14 amino acids long. The CDR3 loop reads CASSPDRASYEQYF. The CDR3 DNA follows: TGTGCCAGTTCCCCGGACAGGGCGTCCTACGAGCAGTACTTC.

The V gene is TRBV4-3, the J gene TRBJ1-4; maybe TRBD1 (5 bases). The CDR3 loop spans 15 amino acids. The germline V gene has CDR1 LGHNA and CDR2 YSLEER. The V and J ends lost 0 bases and 10 bases respectively, with 15 bases between them. The DNA for the CDR3 is TGCGCCAGCAGCCAAGATCTCCAGGGATCGGGAAAACTGTTTTTT. The encoded protein is CASSQDLQGSGKLFF.

V gene TRBV30 combines with J gene TRBJ2-3; TRBD1 matches at 7 bases. CDR3 size: 12 residues. Germline lookup yields CDR1 GTSNPN and CDR2 SVGIG (reference sequence). Germline trimming cut 5 bases from V and 3 bases from J; bases unmatched to any gene: 2. CDR3 sequence reads: CAWGQETDTQYF. CDR3 nucleotides: TGTGCCTGGGGACAGGAAACAGATACGCAGTATTTT. Together with reference TRBV30 and TRBJ2-3, the CDR3 gives the full variable domain: SQTIHQWPATLVQPVGSPLSLECTVEGTSNPNLYWYRQAAGRGLQLLFYSVGIGQISSEVPQNLSASRPQDRQFILSSKKLLLSDSGFYLCAWGQETDTQYFGPGTRLTVL.

The chain is built from TRBV7-9 and TRBJ1-2, with unresolved D. Per the germline V gene, CDR1 is SEHNR and CDR2 is FQNEAQ (reference sequence). This CDR3 has 13 residues. Trimming cost V 2 bases and J 13 bases, with 17 bases left between them. CDR3 bases: TGTGCCAGCAGCTTATCAGTGGTAAAGTCCGTCACCTTC. This sequence encodes CASSLSVVKSVTF.

V usage is TRBV5-7 and J usage is TRBJ2-1, with 13 bases fitting TRBD2. TRBV5-7 is recorded as an ORF, its role being uncertain. The J segment lost 9 bases and the V segment lost 9 bases, leaving 9 bases of the junction unmatched. The CDR3 totals 14 residues. The CDR3 sequence is CATGLAGDGSEQFF. The CDR3 nucleotides are TGTGCCACCGGACTAGCGGGAGATGGGAGTGAGCAGTTCTTC.

V is TRBV10-3 and J is TRBJ1-6, with D perhaps matching TRBD1 (6 bases). Germline CDR1 ENHRY, CDR2 SYGVKD. The V and J ends lost 10 bases and 1 base respectively, with 20 bases between them. The CDR3 loop spans 17 amino acids. CDR3 loop: CATTQGVTRSYNSPLHF. The CDR3 bases are TGTGCCACAACACAGGGAGTAACTAGGTCCTATAATTCACCCCTCCACTTT.

The rearrangement uses TRBV18 and TRBJ2-7; TRBD1 aligns across 7 bases. This CDR3 region has 14 residues. The germline V gene encodes CDR1 KGHSH and CDR2 LQKENI. Trimming at V came to 3 bases and at J to 4 bases, leaving 6 bases not matched to a gene. The CDR3 here is CASSPKDRVYEQYF. CDR3 DNA: TGTGCCAGCTCACCTAAAGACAGGGTTTACGAGCAGTACTTC. Variable domain in full (rest from reference TRBV18 and TRBJ2-7): NAGVMQNPRHLVRRRGQEARLRCSPMKGHSHVYWYRQLPEEGLKFMVYLQKENIIDESGMPKERFSAEFPKEGPSILRIQQVVRGDSAAYFCASSPKDRVYEQYFGPGTRLTVT.

The genes are TRBV14 and TRBJ1-3; D gene unclear. The V and J ends lost 4 bases and 8 bases respectively, with 18 bases between them. CDR1 is SGHDN and CDR2 is FVKESK in the germline V gene. This CDR3 has 15 residues. This chain's CDR3 is CASSPTGSKVDTIYF. CDR3 in DNA: TGTGCCAGCAGCCCAACCGGGAGTAAGGTTGACACCATATATTTT. The full variable domain, in which reference TRBV14 and TRBJ1-3 provide the parts outside the CDR3, is EAGVTQFPSHSVIEKGQTVTLRCDPISGHDNLYWYRRVMGKEIKFLLHFVKESKQDESGMPNNRFLAERTGGTYSTLKVQPAELEDSGVYFCASSPTGSKVDTIYFGEGSWLTVV.

This sequence joins TRBV5-6 and TRBJ1-2; tentative D call: TRBD1 (5 bases). Trimming removed 1 base from V and 7 bases from J, with 23 bases in between. The CDR3 consists of 17 residues. Germline V gene sequence: CDR1 SGHDT, CDR2 YYEEEE. The CDR3 loop reads CASSLYREQARISGYTF. DNA for the CDR3: TGTGCCAGCAGCTTGTATAGAGAACAGGCCCGAATCTCTGGCTACACCTTC.

The genes are TRBV7-9 and TRBJ2-1; tentatively, D is TRBD1 (6 bases). The CDR3 has 16 amino acids. Germline CDR1 is SEHNR and CDR2 is FQNEAQ (reference sequence). The V end was cut by 4 bases, the J end by 4 bases, with 17 bases between. The CDR3 coding sequence is TGTGCCAGCAGCTCGTTCCGGGACATCCAATACAATGAGCAGTTCTTC. It encodes CASSSFRDIQYNEQFF.

The chain recombines TRBV19 with TRBJ1-2; D perhaps matches TRBD1 (5 bases). This CDR3 contains 15 residues. Trimming pared 1 base from V and 4 bases from J, leaving 13 bases between. Germline lookup yields CDR1 LNHDA and CDR2 SQIVND (reference sequence). CDR3 sequence reads: CASSIVGGDVYGYTF. The CDR3 DNA reads TGTGCCAGTAGTATAGTCGGCGGGGACGTCTATGGCTACACCTTC.

The J gene is TRBJ2-1, the V gene TRBV7-6, with D possibly being TRBD2 (7 bases). Trimming cost V 5 bases and J 2 bases, with 25 bases left between them. This CDR3 has 19 amino acids. CDR1 is SGHVS, CDR2 FNYEAQ, per germline. The CDR3 sequence: CASSPKFVPGGLTYNEQFF. The CDR3 nucleotides read TGTGCCAGCAGCCCCAAATTTGTCCCGGGGGGCCTCACCTACAATGAGCAGTTCTTC.